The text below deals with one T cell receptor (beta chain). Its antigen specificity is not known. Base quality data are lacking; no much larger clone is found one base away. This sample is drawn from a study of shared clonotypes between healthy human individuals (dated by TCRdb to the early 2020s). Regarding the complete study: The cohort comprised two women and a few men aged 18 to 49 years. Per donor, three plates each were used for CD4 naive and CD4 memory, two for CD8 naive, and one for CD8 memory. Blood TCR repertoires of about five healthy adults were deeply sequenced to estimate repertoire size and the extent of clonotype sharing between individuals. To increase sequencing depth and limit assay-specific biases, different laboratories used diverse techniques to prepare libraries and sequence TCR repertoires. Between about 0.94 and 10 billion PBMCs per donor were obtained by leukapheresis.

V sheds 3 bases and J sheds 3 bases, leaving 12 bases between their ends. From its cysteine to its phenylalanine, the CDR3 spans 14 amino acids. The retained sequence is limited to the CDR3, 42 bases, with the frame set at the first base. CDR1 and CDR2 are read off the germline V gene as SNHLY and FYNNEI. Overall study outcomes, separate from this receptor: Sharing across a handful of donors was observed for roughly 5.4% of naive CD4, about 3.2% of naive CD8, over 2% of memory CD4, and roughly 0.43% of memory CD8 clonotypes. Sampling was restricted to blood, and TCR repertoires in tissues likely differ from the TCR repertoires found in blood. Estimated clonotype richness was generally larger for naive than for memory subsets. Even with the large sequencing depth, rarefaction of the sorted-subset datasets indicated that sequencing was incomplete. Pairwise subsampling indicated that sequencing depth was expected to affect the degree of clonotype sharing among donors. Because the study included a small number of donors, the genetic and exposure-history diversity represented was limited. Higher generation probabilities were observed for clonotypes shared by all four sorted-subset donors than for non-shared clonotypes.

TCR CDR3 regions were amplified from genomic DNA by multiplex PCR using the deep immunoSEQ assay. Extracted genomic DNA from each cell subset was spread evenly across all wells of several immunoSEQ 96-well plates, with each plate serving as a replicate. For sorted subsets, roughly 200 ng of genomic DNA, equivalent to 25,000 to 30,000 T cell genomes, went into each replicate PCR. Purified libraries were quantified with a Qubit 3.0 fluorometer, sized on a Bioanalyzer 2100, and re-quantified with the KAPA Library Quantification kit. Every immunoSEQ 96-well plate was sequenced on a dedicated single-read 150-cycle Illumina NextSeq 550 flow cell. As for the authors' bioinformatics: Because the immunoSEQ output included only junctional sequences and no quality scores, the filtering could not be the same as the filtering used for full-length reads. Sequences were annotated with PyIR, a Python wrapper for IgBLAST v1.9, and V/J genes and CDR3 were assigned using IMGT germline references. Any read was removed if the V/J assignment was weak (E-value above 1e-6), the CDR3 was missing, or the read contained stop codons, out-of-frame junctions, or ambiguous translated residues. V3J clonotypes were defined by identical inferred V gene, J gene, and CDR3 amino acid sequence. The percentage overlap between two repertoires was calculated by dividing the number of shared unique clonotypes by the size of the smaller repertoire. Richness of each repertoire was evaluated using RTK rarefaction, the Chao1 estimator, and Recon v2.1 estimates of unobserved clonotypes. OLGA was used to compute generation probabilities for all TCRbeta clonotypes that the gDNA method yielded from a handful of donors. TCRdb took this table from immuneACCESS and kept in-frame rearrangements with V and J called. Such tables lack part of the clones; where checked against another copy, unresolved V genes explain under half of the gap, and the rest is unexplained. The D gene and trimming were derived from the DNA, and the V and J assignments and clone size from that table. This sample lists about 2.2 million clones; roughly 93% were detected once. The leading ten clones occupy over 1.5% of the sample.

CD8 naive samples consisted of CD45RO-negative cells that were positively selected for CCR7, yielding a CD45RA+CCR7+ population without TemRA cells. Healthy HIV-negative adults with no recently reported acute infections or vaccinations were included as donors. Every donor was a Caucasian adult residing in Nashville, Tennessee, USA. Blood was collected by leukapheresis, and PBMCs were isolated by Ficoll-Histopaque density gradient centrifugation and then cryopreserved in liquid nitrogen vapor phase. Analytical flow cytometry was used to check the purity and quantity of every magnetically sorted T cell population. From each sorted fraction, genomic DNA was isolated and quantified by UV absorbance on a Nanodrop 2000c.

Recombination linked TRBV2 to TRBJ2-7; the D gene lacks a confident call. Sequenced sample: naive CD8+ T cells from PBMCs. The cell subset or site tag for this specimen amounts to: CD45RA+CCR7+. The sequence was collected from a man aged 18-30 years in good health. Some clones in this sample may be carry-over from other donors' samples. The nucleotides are TGTGCCAGCAGTGATAGGTTGAACCTCTACGAGCAGTACTTC. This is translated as CASSDRLNLYEQYF.